This paragraph covers one T cell receptor (beta chain) sequence. 13 Jbeta primers and 60 Vbeta primers were used for the PCR. Libraries were prepared by immunoSEQ multiplex PCR; TCRdb keeps only in-frame clonotypes and omits some of them. The sample consists of 90,000 to 150,000 clones, roughly 70% of them appearing once. This record belongs to a study of cytomegalovirus exposure and HLA in healthy donors. The CDR3 covers 12 residues. Per germline, CDR1 GTSNPN and CDR2 SVGIG (reference sequence). Trimming shortened V by 5 bases and J by 8 bases, and 15 bases separated the two germline ends. Sequencing input: PBMCs. The TCR comes from a woman aged 40 to 50 in good health and CMV-seropositive. The rearrangement links TRBV30 to TRBJ1-2; perhaps TRBD1 as D (6 bases). The CDR3, as DNA: TGTGCCTGGGGGCCTACAGGGTTCGGCTACACCTTC. As protein: CAWGPTGFGYTF.